Each of the 4 T cell receptor beta chains below was sequenced from the same sample in a study of blood T cell repertoires in COVID-19 (TCRdb year 2020). The method behind the library was the immunoSEQ multiplex PCR assay. TCRdb mirrors the immuneACCESS table, restricted to in-frame sequences. Some clones are absent from its copies; in checked studies, under half trace to an unresolved V gene, and the reason for the others is unknown. The table for this sample lists some 220,000 clones; roughly 80% of them were counted only once. Of the sample, approximately 5.2% is held by the ten largest clones. Sequencing input: peripheral blood. The receptors originated from a woman in her seventies with COVID-19, enrolled during active disease.

J is TRBJ2-1 and V is TRBV6-5; 7 positions match TRBD2. Germline CDR1 and CDR2: MNHEY and SVGAGI. The CDR3 length is 16 residues. Trimming at V came to 0 bases and at J to 2 bases, leaving 4 bases not matched to a gene. CDR3 nucleotide sequence: TGTGCCAGCAGTTACTCCGGGACTATGGCCTACAATGAGCAGTTCTTC. It encodes CASSYSGTMAYNEQFF.

The CDR3 region has the DNA TGTGCCAGCAGCTCAGGGCGATCCCCCTATGGCTACACCTTC. Its translation is CASSSGRSPYGYTF. J is TRBJ1-2 and V is TRBV7-8; the D gene is possibly TRBD1 (5 bases). With 4 bases removed from V and 4 bases from J, the gap between germline ends came to 13 bases. This CDR3 comprises 14 residues. Germline CDR1 is SGHVS and CDR2 is FQNEAQ. The full variable domain, completed using reference TRBV7-8 and TRBJ1-2, is GAGVSQSPRYKVAKRGQDVALRCDPISGHVSLFWYQQALGQGPEFLTYFQNEAQLDKSGLPSDRFFAERPEGSVSTLKIQRTQQEDSAVYLCASSSGRSPYGYTFGSGTRLTVV.

The rearrangement joins TRBV2 to TRBJ1-5; TRBD1 matches at 7 bases. Looked up from germline, CDR1 is SNHLY and CDR2 is FYNNEI. This CDR3 is built from 18 residues. V shed 1 base and J 0 bases; nucleotides not matched to a gene: 9. The CDR3 sequence is CASSEERPGGYSNQPQHF. CDR3 DNA sequence: TGTGCCAGCAGTGAAGAAAGGCCAGGGGGGTATAGCAATCAGCCCCAGCATTTT. Based on the CDR3 plus reference TRBV2 and TRBJ1-5, the full variable domain is EPEVTQTPSHQVTQMGQEVILRCVPISNHLYFYWYRQILGQKVEFLVSFYNNEISEKSEIFDDQFSVERPDGSNFTLKIRSTKLEDSAMYFCASSEERPGGYSNQPQHFGDGTRLSIL.

The chain carries TRBV14 and TRBJ2-1; the D gene is possibly TRBD2 (6 bases). The CDR3 runs to 16 residues. The ends were cut back, 2 bases at V and 4 bases at J, with 15 bases in the middle. Per germline, CDR1 SGHDN and CDR2 FVKESK. The DNA of the CDR3 is TGTGCCAGCAGCCAATTGGGACTGGGTCTTTACAATGAGCAGTTCTTC. Translated: CASSQLGLGLYNEQFF.